Presented here are 29 T cell receptor beta chains from one specimen sequenced in a study of PD-1 blockade in classical Hodgkin lymphoma. As to time point: newly diagnosed, previously untreated cHL patient sample. Profiling relied on immunoSEQ multiplex PCR, and the TCRdb table lists in-frame clones only, not all of them. The sample contains about 47,000 clones, roughly 90% of which appear only once. The sample taken for sequencing was peripheral blood mononuclear cells (PBMCs). All receptors come from a human donor with classical Hodgkin lymphoma.

This rearrangement joins TRBV6-1 to TRBJ2-2; 8 nucleotides match TRBD2. The V segment lost 6 bases and the J segment 5 bases; nucleotides outside the gene matches: 8. The CDR3 totals 15 residues. Germline V gives CDR1 MNHNS, CDR2 SASEGT. The CDR3 DNA follows: TGTGCCAGCAGGCGGACTAGCTCCCCTACCGGGGAGCTGTTTTTT. Translating gives CASRRTSSPTGELFF.

This clone has just one count. The rearrangement uses TRBV2 and TRBJ2-1, with D unclear. The CDR3 runs to 13 residues. CDR1 is SNHLY, CDR2 FYNNEI, per germline. The V and J ends lost 7 bases and 14 bases respectively, with 21 bases between them. The CDR3 is CASNSGASSTKFF. In DNA form, the CDR3 reads TGTGCCAGCAACTCGGGCGCCAGCAGCACCAAGTTCTTC.

The rearrangement joins TRBV11-1 to TRBJ2-3; the D gene could be TRBD1 or TRBD2 (5 bases each). The V and J ends lost 2 bases and 11 bases respectively, with 17 bases between them. The CDR3 totals 14 residues. The germline V gene encodes CDR1 SGHAT and CDR2 FQDESV (reference sequence). CDR3 residues: CASSLYGTVREQYF. The CDR3 DNA follows: TGTGCCAGCAGCTTATACGGGACCGTGAGGGAGCAGTATTTT.

CDR3 sequence: CASSSGLPYEQYV. CDR3 coding DNA: TGTGCCAGCAGCTCCGGGCTTCCCTACGAGCAGTACGTC. The V gene is TRBV7-2, the J gene TRBJ2-7; D gene unclear. CDR1 is SGHTA and CDR2 is FQGNSA in the germline V gene. The CDR3 length is 13 residues. The V gene lost 4 bases and the J gene lost 2 bases, with 9 bases spanning the gap.

The chain carries TRBV7-2 and TRBJ2-5, with 11 positions matching TRBD2. The germline V gene encodes CDR1 SGHTA and CDR2 FQGNSA. The CDR3 covers 15 residues. The ends lost 5 bases at V and 4 bases at J; junction bases unmatched: 6. The CDR3 here is CASSTLGTSGETQYF. CDR3 DNA: TGTGCCAGCAGCACACTCGGGACTAGCGGAGAGACCCAGTACTTC.

This chain uses TRBV27 with TRBJ2-1; D is possibly TRBD2 (6 bases). The CDR3 totals 13 residues. Germline CDR1 reads MNHEY; CDR2 reads SMNVEV (reference sequence). V was shortened by 5 bases and J by 10 bases, with 15 bases between the two germline ends. For the CDR3, the DNA is TGTGCCAGCAGTCCTTCCGGGACTCTAGAGCAGTTCTTC. As protein: CASSPSGTLEQFF.

The chain has TRBV5-1 and TRBJ2-5, with D maybe TRBD2 (5 bases). Germline values: CDR1 SGHRS, CDR2 YFSETQ. This CDR3 is built from 13 residues. V lost 4 bases and J 4 bases, leaving 11 bases between the germline ends. The CDR3 bases are TGCGCCAGCAGCCCTGGTGGGAGAGAGACCCAGTACTTC. Its protein is CASSPGGRETQYF.

J is TRBJ1-1 and V is TRBV7-3; TRBD1 is a possible D gene (5 bases). V lost 8 bases to trimming and J lost 1 base, with 14 bases between them. Germline CDR1 is SGHTA and CDR2 is FQGTGA. The CDR3 covers 14 residues. This CDR3 reads CASAHGTSNTEAFF. As DNA, the CDR3 is TGTGCCAGCGCGCATGGGACCTCGAACACTGAAGCTTTCTTT.

CDR3 sequence reads: CASSASEGSRRSFF. CDR3 DNA: TGTGCCAGCAGCGCAAGTGAGGGCTCCCGACGGAGTTTCTTT. This chain uses TRBV9 with TRBJ1-1; D ambiguous. Germline lookup yields CDR1 SGDLS and CDR2 YYNGEE. V was pared by 3 bases and J by 13 bases, with 22 bases between. The CDR3 spans 14 residues.

V is TRBV10-3 and J is TRBJ2-2; D may be TRBD1 or TRBD2 (5 bases each). Germline values: CDR1 ENHRY, CDR2 SYGVKD. V dropped 0 bases and J dropped 0 bases, with 14 bases sitting between them. The CDR3 is 18 amino acids. The CDR3 region is CAISESRYLGANTGELFF. The CDR3 DNA is TGTGCCATCAGTGAGTCGCGGTACCTGGGGGCGAACACCGGGGAGCTGTTTTTT.

This rearrangement joins TRBV28 to TRBJ2-7; D may correspond to TRBD1 or TRBD2 (5 bases each). V was pared by 5 bases and J by 1 base, with 24 bases between. Germline-derived CDR1 and CDR2 are MDHEN and SYDVKM. The CDR3 extends over 18 amino acids. The CDR3 nucleotides read TGTGCCAGCAGTCTTTCCCCTGGGACCTATGGTGAATCCTACGAGCAGTACTTC. It is translated as CASSLSPGTYGESYEQYF.

The chain has TRBV4-1 and TRBJ2-7; 9 bases are shared with TRBD1. The CDR3 consists of 14 residues. The V and J ends lost 6 bases and 5 bases, in that order; junction bases with no gene match: 8. CDR1 is MGHRA and CDR2 is YSYEKL in the germline V gene. In DNA, the CDR3 is TGCGCCAGCAGTTTCGGGACAGGGAGCGACGAGCAGTACTTC. Translated, it gives CASSFGTGSDEQYF.

The V gene is TRBV5-1, the J gene TRBJ2-1; D ambiguous. The V gene's germline CDR1 is SGHRS and CDR2 YFSETQ. With 0 bases removed from V and 8 bases from J, the gap between germline ends came to 3 bases. The CDR3 totals 11 residues. CDR3 in DNA: TGCGCCAGCAGCTTGGACCATGAGCAGTTCTTC. Translated, it gives CASSLDHEQFF.

The chain employs TRBV28 and TRBJ2-7; D possibly matches TRBD1 or TRBD2 (5 bases each). Trimming pared 8 bases from V and 3 bases from J, leaving 20 bases between. This CDR3 contains 15 residues. Germline CDR1 reads MDHEN; CDR2 reads SYDVKM. The DNA of the CDR3 is TGTGCCAGCTCTCCACTTCAGGGACCAGTCTACGAGCAGTACTTC. It is translated as CASSPLQGPVYEQYF.

The rearrangement joins TRBV7-8 to TRBJ2-1, with 8 bases fitting TRBD2. From germline, CDR1 is SGHVS and CDR2 FQNEAQ. There are 18 residues in the CDR3. With V trimmed by 6 bases and J by 4 bases, 17 bases remained unmatched. For the CDR3, the DNA is TGTGCCAGCAGACCGCCCCCGGAAAAGCGGGAGAGATACAATGAGCAGTTCTTC. Translated, it gives CASRPPPEKRERYNEQFF.

This chain links TRBV5-1 with TRBJ2-2, with no clear D. The V end lost 5 bases, the J end lost 3 bases, and 8 bases lay between the germline ends. The CDR3 loop spans 13 amino acids. Germline V gene lookup returns CDR1 SGHRS and CDR2 YFSETQ. The CDR3 sequence is CASRQSDTGELFF. CDR3 in DNA: TGCGCCAGCAGGCAATCCGACACCGGGGAGCTGTTTTTT.

The chain links TRBV7-2 to TRBJ2-7; 8 bases are a match to TRBD1. The germline V gene encodes CDR1 SGHTA and CDR2 FQGNSA. The CDR3 is made up of 14 amino acids. V lost 5 bases to trimming and J lost 4 bases; unmatched junction nucleotides: 7. For the CDR3, the DNA is TGTGCCAGCAGCCTCCAGGGGGCTAGATACGAGCAGTACTTC. Translation: CASSLQGARYEQYF.

The genes are TRBV29-1 and TRBJ2-7, with unresolved D. CDR1 and CDR2 from the germline V gene are SQVTM and ANQGSEA. V was pared by 3 bases and J by 5 bases, with 8 bases between. The CDR3 covers 11 residues. The CDR3 loop is CSVEQQNEQYV. DNA of the CDR3: TGCAGCGTTGAGCAGCAGAACGAGCAGTACGTC.

The chain joins TRBV7-6 to TRBJ2-2, with 8 bases that match TRBD2. Germline V gives CDR1 SGHVS, CDR2 FNYEAQ. The CDR3 spans 16 residues. V was clipped by 0 bases and J by 6 bases; unmatched bases: 6. This chain's CDR3 is CASSLAHGRVPGELFF. The CDR3 nucleotides are TGTGCCAGCAGCTTAGCTCACGGGAGGGTACCCGGGGAGCTGTTTTTT. Combining the CDR3 with reference TRBV7-6 and TRBJ2-2 gives the whole variable domain GAGVSQSPRYKVTKRGQDVALRCDPISGHVSLYWYRQALGQGPEFLTYFNYEAQQDKSGLPNDRFSAERPEGSISTLTIQRTEQRDSAMYRCASSLAHGRVPGELFFGEGSRLTVL.

This clone was observed a handful of times. V and J are TRBV5-1 and TRBJ2-2; possible D gene TRBD1, 6 bases. V lost 0 bases and J 5 bases, leaving 11 bases between the germline ends. Germline assignment: CDR1 SGHRS and CDR2 YFSETQ. This CDR3 spans 15 amino acids. The CDR3 region is CASSLVGGLTGELFF. The CDR3 DNA sequence: TGCGCCAGCAGCTTGGTAGGGGGTTTGACCGGGGAGCTGTTTTTT.

The chain joins TRBV7-3 to TRBJ2-2; D gene ambiguous. Per germline, CDR1 SGHTA and CDR2 FQGTGA. The CDR3 contains 13 residues. Trimming stripped 5 bases from V and 0 bases from J, with 4 bases between. For the CDR3, the DNA is TGTGCCAGCAGCCCCTCGAACACCGGGGAGCTGTTTTTT. Its protein product is CASSPSNTGELFF.

This clone was seen a single time. The chain uses TRBV18 and TRBJ2-6, with D unresolved. The CDR3 length is 13 residues. Trimming pared 2 bases from V and 1 base from J, leaving 0 bases between. Germline-derived CDR1 and CDR2 are KGHSH and LQKENI. The CDR3 sequence: CASSPSGANVLTF. Here the CDR3 DNA reads TGTGCCAGCTCACCATCTGGGGCCAACGTCCTGACTTTC.

The rearrangement links TRBV4-1 to TRBJ2-7, with TRBD2 identical over 11 bases. Trimming took 4 bases from V and 4 from J; bases not matched to a gene: 6. CDR3 length: 15 amino acids. Germline assignment: CDR1 MGHRA and CDR2 YSYEKL. The CDR3 nucleotides are TGCGCCAGCAGCCTAGGGACTAGCGGAGGATACGAGCAGTACTTC. Amino acid sequence: CASSLGTSGGYEQYF.

The chain links TRBV5-1 to TRBJ2-2; D gene uncertain. V was trimmed by 1 base and J by 3 bases, leaving 13 bases between them. The CDR3 is 16 amino acids. Germline CDR1 and CDR2: SGHRS and YFSETQ. CDR3 sequence: CASSLTDLRDTGELFF. CDR3 nucleotides: TGCGCCAGCAGCTTGACGGACCTCCGGGACACCGGGGAGCTGTTTTTT.

This rearrangement joins TRBV28 to TRBJ1-1; D remains unclear. Germline lookup yields CDR1 MDHEN and CDR2 SYDVKM. The CDR3 runs to 14 residues. V lost 8 bases to trimming and J lost 1 base, with 14 bases between them. DNA for the CDR3: TGTGCCAGCGGTAGTGCTGGTGGGAACACTGAAGCTTTCTTT. Translation gives CASGSAGGNTEAFF.

The J gene is TRBJ2-1, the V gene TRBV28, with TRBD2 matching 9 bases. Germline V gives CDR1 MDHEN, CDR2 SYDVKM. CDR3 length: 19 amino acids. The ends lost 6 bases at V and 3 bases at J; junction bases unmatched: 18. This CDR3 is CASRKRGLAHRRFYNEQFF. CDR3 sequence (DNA): TGTGCCAGCAGAAAACGCGGACTAGCGCATCGCCGGTTCTACAATGAGCAGTTCTTC.

V is TRBV28 and J is TRBJ2-7; tentative D call: TRBD1 (6 bases). Germline-derived CDR1 and CDR2 are MDHEN and SYDVKM. The CDR3 loop spans 12 amino acids. V was clipped by 5 bases and J by 6 bases, with 11 bases between them. As DNA, the CDR3 is TGTGCCAGCAGTCTACAGGGACGCGAGCAGTACTTC. It yields the protein CASSLQGREQYF.

The genes are TRBV7-9 and TRBJ1-1; no reliable D call. The V end was cut by 0 bases, the J end by 3 bases, with 11 bases between. This CDR3 is built from 15 residues. CDR1 and CDR2 from the germline V gene are SEHNR and FQNEAQ (reference sequence). The CDR3 here is CASSLADLIDTEAFF. In DNA, the CDR3 is TGTGCCAGCAGCTTAGCGGACCTGATCGACACTGAAGCTTTCTTT.

The rearrangement links TRBV19 to TRBJ1-1, with a tentative D call TRBD1 (5 bases). Germline values: CDR1 LNHDA, CDR2 SQIVND (reference sequence). The V and J ends lost 9 bases and 0 bases respectively, with 14 bases between them. This CDR3 is built from 14 residues. CDR3 DNA sequence: TGTGCCAGCAGGGTGGCGGGTATGAACACTGAAGCTTTCTTT. Protein: CASRVAGMNTEAFF. The full variable domain, with the rest looked up from reference TRBV19 and TRBJ1-1, is DGGITQSPKYLFRKEGQNVTLSCEQNLNHDAMYWYRQDPGQGLRLIYYSQIVNDFQKGDIAEGYSVSREKKESFPLTVTSAQKNPTAFYLCASRVAGMNTEAFFGQGTRLTVV.